This TCR beta chain is from a study of CD8 T cells in ankylosing spondylitis. This CDR3 is 14 amino acids long. V gave up 2 bases and J gave up 3 bases, with 11 bases separating them. Germline V lookup: CDR1 KGHSH, CDR2 LQKENI. TCRdb reanalysed the 5' RACE reads using MiXCR and keeps one entry per CDR3 protein. The sample holds roughly 120,000 distinct CDR3 sequences, around 7% seen once. Source material: blood, either unsorted or a sorted T cell fraction (not recorded which). This chain uses TRBV18 with TRBJ2-7; D is possibly TRBD1 (5 bases). The source is a male donor with ankylosing spondylitis or in good health (not recorded which). CDR3 in amino acids: CASSPETEIYEQYF. CDR3 nucleotide sequence: TGTGCCAGCTCACCAGAGACAGAGATCTACGAGCAGTACTTC.